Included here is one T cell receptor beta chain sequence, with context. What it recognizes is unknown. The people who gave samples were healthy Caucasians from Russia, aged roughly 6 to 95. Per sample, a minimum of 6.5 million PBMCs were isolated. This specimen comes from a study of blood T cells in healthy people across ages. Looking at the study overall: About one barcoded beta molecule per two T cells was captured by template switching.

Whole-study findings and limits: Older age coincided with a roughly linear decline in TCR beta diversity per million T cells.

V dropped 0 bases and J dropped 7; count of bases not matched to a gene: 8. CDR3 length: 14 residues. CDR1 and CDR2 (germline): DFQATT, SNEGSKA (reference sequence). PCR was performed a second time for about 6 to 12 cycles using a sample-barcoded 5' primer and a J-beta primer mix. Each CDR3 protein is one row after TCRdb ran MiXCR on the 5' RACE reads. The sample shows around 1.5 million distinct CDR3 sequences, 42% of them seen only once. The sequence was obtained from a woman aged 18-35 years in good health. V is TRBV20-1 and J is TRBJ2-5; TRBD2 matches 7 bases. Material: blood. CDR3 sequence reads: CSARDSTSSSTQYF. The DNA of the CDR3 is TGCAGTGCTAGAGACTCGACTAGCTCTTCGACCCAGTACTTC.